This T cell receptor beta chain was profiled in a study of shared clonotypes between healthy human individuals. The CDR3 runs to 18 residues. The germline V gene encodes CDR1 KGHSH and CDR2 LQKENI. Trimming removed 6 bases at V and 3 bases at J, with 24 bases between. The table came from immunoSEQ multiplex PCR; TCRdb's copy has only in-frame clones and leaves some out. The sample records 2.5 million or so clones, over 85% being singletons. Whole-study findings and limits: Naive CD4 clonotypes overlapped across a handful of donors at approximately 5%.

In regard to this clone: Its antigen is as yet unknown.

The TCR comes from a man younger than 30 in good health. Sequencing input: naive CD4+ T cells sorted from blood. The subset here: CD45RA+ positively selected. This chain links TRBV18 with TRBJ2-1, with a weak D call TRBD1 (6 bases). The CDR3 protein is CASSRTGLKGFGYNEQFF. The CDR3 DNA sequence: TGTGCCAGCTCGCGCACAGGGTTAAAGGGCTTCGGCTACAATGAGCAGTTCTTC.